Below, one T cell receptor beta chain is given with its context. Its cognate antigen is unknown. V lost 6 bases to trimming and J lost 2 bases; unmatched junction nucleotides: 4. Germline loops: CDR1 MNHNS, CDR2 SASEGT. The CDR3 has 14 amino acids. The data belong to a study of TIL therapy for anti-PD-1-resistant metastatic lung cancer. On the study more broadly: Tumors were harvested before any PD-1/PD-L1 blockade. Study observations and caveats: TIL clonotype persistence in blood showed no apparent association with response.

Sequencing used immunoSEQ v3. Clones were read by immunoSEQ multiplex PCR, and TCRdb kept only the in-frame ones, dropping some. The sample records under 35,000 clones, 60% to 80% being singletons. Time point specified: pre-treatment sample, taken before nivolumab and TIL therapy. Here the sequenced sample was blood, taken at baseline. The receptor's source is a woman aged 30-85 years with non-small cell lung cancer. The rearrangement uses TRBV6-1 and TRBJ1-3; 7 bases fit TRBD1. CDR3 region: CASRTGTTGNTIYF. The CDR3 DNA reads as TGTGCCAGCAGGACAGGGACGACTGGAAACACCATATATTTT.